Sequencing of this T cell receptor (beta chain) was carried out in a study of blood T cell repertoires in COVID-19. The wider study: Both acute and convalescent COVID-19 samples were obtained from the United States, Italy and Spain.

This CDR3 region has 15 residues. The germline V and J ends were trimmed by 2 bases and 2 bases, with 13 bases remaining between them. Germline loops: CDR1 MNHEY, CDR2 SVGEGT. In the original workflow: Nucleated cell counts were estimated from reference gene primer amplification. Profiling relied on immunoSEQ multiplex PCR, and the TCRdb table lists in-frame clones only, not all of them. V, J and clone size are taken as reported in that table, and D and trimming were inferred from the DNA itself. The sample includes a few hundred thousand clones, roughly four fifths of them seen just once. Sequencing used peripheral blood. The rearrangement uses TRBV6-2 or TRBV6-3 and TRBJ2-7, with D possibly TRBD2 on 6 matching bases. The receptor was isolated from a woman younger than 35 with acute or convalescent COVID-19. CDR3 loop: CASSYKEGPPYEQYF. CDR3 DNA sequence: TGTGCCAGCAGTTACAAGGAGGGGCCCCCCTACGAGCAGTACTTC.